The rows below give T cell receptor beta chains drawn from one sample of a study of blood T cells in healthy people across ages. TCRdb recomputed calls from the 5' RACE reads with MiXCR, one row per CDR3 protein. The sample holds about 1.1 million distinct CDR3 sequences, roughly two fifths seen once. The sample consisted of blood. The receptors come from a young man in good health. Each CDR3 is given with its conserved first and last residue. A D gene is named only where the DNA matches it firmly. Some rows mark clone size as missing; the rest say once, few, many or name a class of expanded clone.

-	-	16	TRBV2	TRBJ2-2	CASSLRRADFTGELFF	TGTGCCAGCAGTCTCCGTAGGGCAGATTTCACCGGGGAGCTGTTTTTT
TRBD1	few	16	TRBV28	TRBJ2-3	CASSPPQGAGTDTQYF	TGTGCCAGCAGTCCACCACAGGGGGCCGGCACAGATACGCAGTATTTT
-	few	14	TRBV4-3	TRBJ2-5	CASSQDRLSETQYF	TGCGCCAGCAGCCAAGATAGGCTATCGGAGACCCAGTACTTC
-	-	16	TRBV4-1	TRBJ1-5	CAGSQGGGISNQPQHF	TGCGCCGGCAGCCAAGGGGGAGGTATTAGCAATCAGCCCCAGCATTTT
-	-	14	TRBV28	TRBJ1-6	CASSPRVGRSPLHF	TGTGCCAGCAGCCCGAGGGTGGGGAGATCACCCCTCCACTTT
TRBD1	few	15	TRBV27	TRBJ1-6	CASSADRGGNSPLHF	TGTGCCAGCAGCGCCGACAGGGGAGGTAATTCACCCCTCCACTTT
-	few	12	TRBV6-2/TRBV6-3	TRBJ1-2	CASVGGYEGYTF	TGTGCCAGCGTCGGGGGGTACGAGGGCTACACCTTC
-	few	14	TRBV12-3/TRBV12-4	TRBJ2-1	CASSFLDSYNEQFF	TGTGCCAGCAGTTTCCTAGACTCCTACAATGAGCAGTTCTTC
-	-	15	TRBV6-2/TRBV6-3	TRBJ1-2	CASSYSRASEDGYTF	TGTGCCAGCAGTTACTCGCGGGCCTCGGAAGATGGCTACACCTTC
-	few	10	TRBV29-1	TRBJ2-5	CSVAMETQYF	TGCAGCGTTGCAATGGAGACCCAGTACTTC
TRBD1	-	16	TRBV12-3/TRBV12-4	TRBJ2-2	CASSFGQGVGTGELFF	TGTGCCAGCAGTTTTGGGCAGGGGGTCGGCACCGGGGAGCTGTTTTTT
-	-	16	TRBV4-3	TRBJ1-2	CASSQVRGDEIYGYTF	TGCGCCAGCAGCCAAGTTCGAGGCGACGAAATTTATGGCTACACCTTC
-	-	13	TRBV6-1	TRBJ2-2	CANADSLTGELFF	TGTGCCAACGCAGACAGCCTGACCGGGGAGCTGTTTTTT
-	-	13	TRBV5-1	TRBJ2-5	CASSSRFAETQYF	TGTGCCAGCAGCTCCCGCTTTGCGGAGACCCAGTACTTC
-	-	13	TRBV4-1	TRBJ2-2	CASSPQRTGELFF	TGCGCCAGCAGCCCGCAGAGAACCGGGGAGCTGTTTTTT
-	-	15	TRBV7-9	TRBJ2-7	CASSLALYVGNEQYF	TGTGCCAGCAGCTTAGCTCTGTACGTGGGTAATGAGCAGTACTTC
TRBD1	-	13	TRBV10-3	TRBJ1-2	CAISPSGQGVYTF	TGTGCCATCAGTCCATCGGGACAGGGAGTCTACACCTTC
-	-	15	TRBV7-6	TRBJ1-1	CASSLAGDSNTEAFF	TGTGCCAGCAGCTTAGCAGGAGATTCGAACACTGAAGCTTTCTTT
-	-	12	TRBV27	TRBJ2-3	CASSPSTDAQYF	TGTGCCAGCAGTCCGAGCACAGATGCGCAGTATTTT
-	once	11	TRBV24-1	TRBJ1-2	CATSDKGGYTF	TGTGCCACCAGTGATAAGGGTGGCTACACCTTC
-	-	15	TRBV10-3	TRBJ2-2	CAITAGAVNTGELFF	TGTGCCATCACCGCAGGGGCGGTGAACACCGGGGAGCTGTTTTTT
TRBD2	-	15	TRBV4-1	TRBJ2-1	CASQTSGGPTNEQFF	TGCGCCAGCCAGACTTCGGGGGGGCCTACCAATGAGCAGTTCTTC